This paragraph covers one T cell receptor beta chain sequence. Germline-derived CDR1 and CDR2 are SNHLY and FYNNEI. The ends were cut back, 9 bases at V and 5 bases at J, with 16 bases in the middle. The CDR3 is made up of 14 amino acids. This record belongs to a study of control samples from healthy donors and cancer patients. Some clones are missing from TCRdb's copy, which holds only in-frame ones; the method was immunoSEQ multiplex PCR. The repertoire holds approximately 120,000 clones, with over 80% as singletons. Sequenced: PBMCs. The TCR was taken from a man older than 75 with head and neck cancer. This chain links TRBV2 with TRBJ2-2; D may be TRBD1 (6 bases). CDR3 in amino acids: CASLDSRGTGELFF. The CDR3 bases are TGTGCCAGTCTGGATTCGAGGGGGACCGGGGAGCTGTTTTTT.